Listed below are T cell receptor beta chains from one sample, sequenced in a study of shared clonotypes between healthy human individuals. TCRdb keeps only in-frame clones here, not all; method: immunoSEQ multiplex PCR. Of some 1.5 million clones listed, roughly 97% were seen once; the top ten hold approximately 1.2%. The sample consisted of naive CD4+ T cells sorted from blood. All receptors derive from a man aged 30 to 39 in good health. Both conserved end residues are part of each CDR3. Each record gives: D gene, V gene, J gene, CDR3 protein. A D gene is named only where the DNA matches it firmly.

>TRBD2|TRBV5-5|TRBJ2-1
CASSTTGLAGTRQQFF
>TRBD2|TRBV19|TRBJ2-5
CASSRTSGFQETQYF
>NA|TRBV27|TRBJ1-4
CASSHLAGPANEKLFF
>NA|TRBV6-5|TRBJ2-3
CASSYSTPTDTQYF
>NA|TRBV21-1|TRBJ1-5
CASSDLRGLTPKPVPQHF
>NA|TRBV11-2|TRBJ1-3
CASSLEPVLFGNTIYF
>TRBD2|TRBV4-2|TRBJ2-2
CASSQVAGVTGELFF
>NA|TRBV7-2|TRBJ1-2
CASSARIGYTF
>NA|TRBV30|TRBJ2-7
CAWSVLAEQYF
>TRBD1|TRBV7-2|TRBJ1-2
CASSPEGADLNGYTF
>NA|TRBV5-5|TRBJ1-4
CASSSTGRGGEKLFF
>TRBD1|TRBV5-6|TRBJ1-1
CASSLTGPTEAFF
>TRBD2|TRBV7-2|TRBJ2-1
CASSYLGTGGENEQFF